A single sample gave rise to the 5 T cell receptor beta chains below, sequenced in a study of blood T cells in healthy people across ages. For the second PCR, which ran for about 6 to 11 cycles, a sample-barcoded 5' primer and a J-beta primer mix were used. MiXCR, run by TCRdb on the 5' RACE reads, gives a single entry per CDR3 protein. The sample yields some 1.6 million distinct CDR3 sequences, roughly 30% seen once. Sequencing input: blood. The receptors were gathered from a woman in her 30s in good health.

The J gene is TRBJ2-2, the V gene TRBV20-1, with 9 bases that match TRBD2. With V trimmed by 3 bases and J by 4 bases, 12 bases remained unmatched. Germline V gene lookup returns CDR1 DFQATT and CDR2 SNEGSKA (reference sequence). This CDR3 comprises 17 residues. The CDR3 region is CSASAFSGGPSTGELFF. In DNA form, the CDR3 reads TGCAGTGCTAGCGCATTTAGCGGGGGACCTTCCACCGGGGAGCTGTTTTTT.

CDR3 nucleotides: TGTGCCAGCCTGACTAGCGGGGGGTATCATGAGCAGTTCTTC. Its protein is CASLTSGGYHEQFF. The chain combines TRBV6-2 or TRBV6-3 with TRBJ2-1; TRBD2 matches at 13 bases. V shed 8 bases, J shed 8 bases, and the junction held 6 bases outside the gene matches. From germline, CDR1 is MNHEY and CDR2 SVGEGT. CDR3 size: 14 residues.

A single count supports this clonotype. The chain has TRBV3-1 and TRBJ2-1; 7 positions agree with TRBD2. The CDR3 has 16 amino acids. J gave up 3 bases and V 0 bases, and 5 bases lay outside the gene matches. The germline gives CDR1 LGHDT, CDR2 YNNKEL (reference sequence). The CDR3 DNA reads as TGTGCCAGCAGCCAAGATCAGCGGGGCTACTACAATGAGCAGTTCTTC. As protein: CASSQDQRGYYNEQFF.

This clonotype occurred a few times. The V gene is TRBV15, the J gene TRBJ2-1; no clear D gene. Germline V gene lookup returns CDR1 LNHNV and CDR2 YYDKDF (reference sequence). V lost 1 base and J 4 bases, leaving 8 bases between the germline ends. The CDR3 runs to 14 residues. This chain's CDR3 is CATSRGLSYNEQFF. DNA for the CDR3: TGTGCCACCAGCAGAGGACTCAGTTACAATGAGCAGTTCTTC.

In the case of this clonotype: A much more abundant neighbour one base away suggests this may be a read error. The chain has TRBV4-2 and TRBJ2-3; 7 bases agree with TRBD2. Germline loops: CDR1 LGHNA, CDR2 YNFKEQ. The V and J ends lost 4 bases and 11 bases, in that order; junction bases with no gene match: 18. The CDR3 has 16 amino acids. The chain's CDR3 is CASSPEAGPSGNMQYF. CDR3 bases: TGTGCCAGCAGCCCCGAAGCGGGACCTTCGGGGAATATGCAGTATTTT.